The 31 T cell receptor beta chains presented below share a single source sample, sequenced in a study of siplizumab effects on memory and regulatory T cells (dated by TCRdb to about 2019). Library creation used the immunoSEQ multiplex PCR assay. The immuneACCESS repertoire file appears here via TCRdb, limited to in-frame rearrangements. These files lack a portion of the clones; in checked studies, under half of the deficit traces to unresolved V genes, and the cause of the others is not known. This sample lists around 100,000 clones; 80% to 95% were detected once. The ten largest clonotypes hold 0.14% to 0.15% of the sample. Source material: CD4+ T cells sorted from blood. The receptors derive from a human donor in good health.

The chain employs TRBV7-8 and TRBJ2-1; TRBD2 matches at 9 bases. Unmatched junction bases numbered 5, after V lost 1 base and J lost 7 bases. Germline CDR1 is SGHVS and CDR2 is FQNEAQ. This CDR3 has 15 residues. The CDR3, as DNA: TGTGCCAGCAGCTTAGGCGGGGGGGCGGGGAATGAGCAGTTCTTC. Its translation is CASSLGGGAGNEQFF.

This rearrangement joins TRBV15 to TRBJ1-2, with unresolved D. V lost 0 bases, J lost 0 bases, and 14 bases lay in between. The length of the CDR3 is 17 residues. Germline loops: CDR1 LNHNV, CDR2 YYDKDF (reference sequence). The CDR3 DNA reads TGTGCCACCAGCAGAGATCGTATTGGAGCGGCTAACTATGGCTACACCTTC. It translates to CATSRDRIGAANYGYTF.

This clone has more than one count but fewer than ten. J is TRBJ2-5 and V is TRBV9; TRBD1 agrees at 9 bases. The junction had 2 bases not matched to a gene; V was cut back by 3 bases and J by 5 bases. The germline CDR1 and CDR2 sequences are SGDLS and YYNGEE. CDR3 size: 13 residues. The CDR3 nucleotides are TGTGCCAGCAGCGCGACAGGGGGGGAGACCCAGTACTTC. Its translation: CASSATGGETQYF.

This chain links TRBV11-3 with TRBJ2-2; D unresolved. Per the germline V gene, CDR1 is SGHNT and CDR2 is YENEEA. V gave up 5 bases and J gave up 6 bases, with 4 bases separating them. The CDR3 has 11 residues. The CDR3 sequence is CASSRAGELFF. The CDR3 coding sequence is TGTGCCAGCAGCCGTGCCGGGGAGCTGTTTTTT.

The chain joins TRBV5-1 to TRBJ1-3, with TRBD1 matching over 7 bases. CDR1 is SGHRS, CDR2 YFSETQ, per germline. The V gene end was trimmed by 6 bases and the J gene end by 0 bases; junction bases not matched to a gene: 3. CDR3 size: 14 residues. The CDR3 sequence is CASTDRSSGNTIYF. The CDR3 region has the DNA TGCGCCAGCACGGACAGGAGCTCTGGAAACACCATATATTTT.

This chain connects TRBV28 to TRBJ1-1; a possible D gene is TRBD1 (5 bases). CDR3 length: 15 residues. CDR1 is MDHEN and CDR2 is SYDVKM in the germline V gene. Trimming stripped 7 bases from V and 5 bases from J, with 20 bases between. The CDR3 protein is CASILGGVVGTEAFF. In DNA form, the CDR3 reads TGTGCCAGCATCCTCGGGGGAGTTGTAGGAACTGAAGCTTTCTTT.

This clone is a singleton in its sample. This chain joins TRBV4-1 and TRBJ2-1; D uncertain. This CDR3 region has 14 residues. With 1 base removed from V and 9 bases from J, the gap between germline ends came to 13 bases. Looked up from germline, CDR1 is MGHRA and CDR2 is YSYEKL. The CDR3 sequence: CASSQADPTAEQFF. In DNA form, the CDR3 reads TGCGCCAGCAGCCAAGCGGACCCGACCGCTGAGCAGTTCTTC.

The chain is built from TRBV2 and TRBJ2-3; D could derive from TRBD1 or TRBD2 (5 bases each). The V and J ends lost 0 bases and 5 bases respectively, with 15 bases between them. This CDR3 has 16 amino acids. Germline V gives CDR1 SNHLY, CDR2 FYNNEI. The CDR3 loop reads CASSEAGTREGDTQYF. Here the CDR3 DNA reads TGTGCCAGCAGTGAAGCCGGGACCCGAGAAGGAGATACGCAGTATTTT.

This clone was detected only once. The chain joins TRBV6-1 to TRBJ1-2; no clear D. The CDR3 is 15 residues long. The germline gives CDR1 MNHNS, CDR2 SASEGT. Trimming removed 4 bases from V and 8 bases from J, with 20 bases in between. The CDR3 loop is CASSVGTGIPGGYTF. CDR3 nucleotides: TGTGCCAGCAGTGTAGGAACGGGGATCCCCGGAGGCTACACCTTC.

The rearrangement joins TRBV15 to TRBJ2-7; perhaps TRBD2 as D (6 bases). Looked up from germline, CDR1 is LNHNV and CDR2 is YYDKDF (reference sequence). The CDR3 sequence is 15 residues long. Trimming removed 1 base from V and 4 bases from J, with 14 bases in between. CDR3 region: CATSRGGGNGYEQYF. Here the CDR3 DNA reads TGTGCCACCAGCAGAGGTGGGGGGAACGGGTACGAGCAGTACTTC.

The chain has TRBV9 and TRBJ2-1, with 12 bases fitting TRBD2. The germline V gene has CDR1 SGDLS and CDR2 YYNGEE. The J segment lost 8 bases and the V segment lost 3 bases, leaving 6 bases of the junction unmatched. The CDR3 totals 15 residues. In nucleotides, the CDR3 is TGTGCCAGCAGCGCCGGACTAGCGGGGAGGGATGAGCAGTTCTTC. Its translation is CASSAGLAGRDEQFF.

The CDR3 bases are TGTGCCAGCAGCACAGGACAGGCGAACACTGAAGCTTTCTTT. Translation: CASSTGQANTEAFF. The chain couples TRBV7-3 to TRBJ1-1; 7 bases map to TRBD1. The V gene end was trimmed by 5 bases and the J gene end by 1 base; junction bases not matched to a gene: 4. Per the germline V gene, CDR1 is SGHTA and CDR2 is FQGTGA. The CDR3 spans 14 residues.

The chain combines TRBV7-2 with TRBJ2-7; TRBD2 might be the D (6 bases). The V end was cut by 6 bases, the J end by 5 bases, with 14 bases between. The CDR3 consists of 13 residues. The germline CDR1 and CDR2 sequences are SGHTA and FQGNSA. The CDR3 DNA sequence: TGTGCCAGCAGTCCTGGGGGAGGTGACGAGCAGTACTTC. It translates to CASSPGGGDEQYF.

This sequence joins TRBV5-5 and TRBJ1-2, with 8 bases aligning to TRBD1. This CDR3 has 15 residues. J was trimmed by 8 bases and V by 4 bases; bases with no gene match: 13. Germline V gives CDR1 SGHKS, CDR2 YYEKEE (reference sequence). CDR3: CASSRTLDRAGGYTF. CDR3 sequence (DNA): TGTGCCAGCAGCCGAACCCTGGACAGGGCAGGGGGCTACACCTTC.

This clone was counted only a few times. V is TRBV6-6 and J is TRBJ1-1; 10 positions match TRBD1. The CDR3 runs to 14 residues. CDR1 and CDR2 (germline): MNHNY, SVGAGI (reference sequence). V was pared by 6 bases and J by 5 bases, with 6 bases of the junction left unmatched. The CDR3 nucleotides are TGTGCCAGCAGCACGAGACAGGGGGCTACTGAAGCTTTCTTT. It is translated as CASSTRQGATEAFF.

The chain employs TRBV7-9 and TRBJ2-5; maybe TRBD2 (5 bases). The CDR3 consists of 19 residues. V was shortened by 7 bases and J by 4 bases, with 31 bases between the two germline ends. Germline-derived CDR1 and CDR2 are SEHNR and FQNEAQ (reference sequence). Here the CDR3 reads CASTLGKGLRASEGETQYF. The CDR3 bases are TGTGCCAGCACCCTGGGGAAAGGCCTCCGGGCGTCCGAGGGAGAGACCCAGTACTTC.

The chain joins TRBV6-1 to TRBJ1-5; D is unresolved. This CDR3 region has 11 residues. Germline V lookup: CDR1 MNHNS, CDR2 SASEGT. V lost 8 bases and J 3 bases, leaving 5 bases between the germline ends. The CDR3 sequence: CASRSNQPQHF. The CDR3 DNA follows: TGTGCCAGCCGGTCCAATCAGCCCCAGCATTTT.

The chain joins TRBV7-9 to TRBJ2-3, with no clear D. Per the germline V gene, CDR1 is SEHNR and CDR2 is FQNEAQ (reference sequence). Trimming removed 6 bases at V and 0 bases at J, with 7 bases between. The CDR3 runs to 13 residues. This CDR3 is CASRISSTDTQYF. CDR3 nucleotide sequence: TGTGCCAGCAGGATTAGTAGCACAGATACGCAGTATTTT. Using reference TRBV7-9 and TRBJ2-3 for the parts outside the CDR3, the full variable domain is DTGVSQNPRHKITKRGQNVTFRCDPISEHNRLYWYRQTLGQGPEFLTYFQNEAQLEKSRLLSDRFSAERPKGSFSTLEIQRTEQGDSAMYLCASRISSTDTQYFGPGTRLTVL.

The J gene is TRBJ2-1, the V gene TRBV2; possibly TRBD2 for D (6 bases). The CDR3 is 15 amino acids. Germline CDR1 and CDR2: SNHLY and FYNNEI. V lost 3 bases, J lost 3 bases, and 12 bases lay in between. For the CDR3, the DNA is TGTGCCAGCAGTGAGGAGCGGGCCAGCTACAATGAGCAGTTCTTC. It yields the protein CASSEERASYNEQFF.

The rearrangement joins TRBV9 to TRBJ2-2; D tentatively reads TRBD1 or TRBD2 (5 bases each). Trimming removed 5 bases at V and 6 bases at J, with 20 bases between. Germline values: CDR1 SGDLS, CDR2 YYNGEE. The CDR3 loop spans 16 amino acids. The CDR3 DNA is TGTGCCAGCAGGAGGGCCGGGACCCCGGCGGCCGGGGAGCTGTTTTTT. This encodes CASRRAGTPAAGELFF.

The CDR3 DNA reads TGTGCCAGCAGCTCAGGGGCGGAGGGGAGAAATTCACCCCTCCACTTT. Residues: CASSSGAEGRNSPLHF. The chain couples TRBV11-3 to TRBJ1-6, with D possibly TRBD1 on 6 matching bases. The V and J ends lost 4 bases and 7 bases respectively, with 17 bases between them. The germline V gene encodes CDR1 SGHNT and CDR2 YENEEA. This CDR3 contains 16 residues.

The gene calls are TRBV6-4 and TRBJ2-2; 7 nucleotides line up with TRBD2. Trimming removed 2 bases from V and 6 bases from J; junction bases left unmatched: 12. The CDR3 totals 17 residues. Germline V gene lookup returns CDR1 MRHNA and CDR2 SNTAGT. CDR3 DNA: TGTGCCAGCAGTGACAGCCCCTCAGCGGGGTTTTCCGGGGAGCTGTTTTTT. It encodes CASSDSPSAGFSGELFF.

The chain links TRBV25-1 to TRBJ2-1, with D tentatively TRBD2 (7 bases). Germline-derived CDR1 and CDR2 are MGHDK and SYGVNS. This CDR3 has 17 residues. Trimming stripped 1 base from V and 3 bases from J, with 16 bases between. CDR3 loop: CASSEWGAGAIYNEQFF. For the CDR3, the DNA is TGTGCCAGCAGTGAATGGGGTGCGGGGGCCATCTACAATGAGCAGTTCTTC.

V is TRBV19 and J is TRBJ2-3; 7 bases agree with TRBD1. J was trimmed by 5 bases and V by 6 bases; bases with no gene match: 11. Per germline, CDR1 LNHDA and CDR2 SQIVND (reference sequence). The CDR3 runs to 15 residues. The CDR3 DNA reads as TGTGCCAGTAGATTCGGACAGGAAATTGGAGATACGCAGTATTTT. Translating gives CASRFGQEIGDTQYF.

The chain has TRBV6-1 and TRBJ1-1; 8 bases are a match to TRBD1. Germline assignment: CDR1 MNHNS and CDR2 SASEGT. The length of the CDR3 is 14 residues. V trimming: 4 bases; J trimming: 4 bases; junction bases outside the gene matches: 5. This chain's CDR3 is CASSAPTGATEAFF. The CDR3 DNA reads as TGTGCCAGCAGTGCCCCGACAGGGGCCACTGAAGCTTTCTTT.

This chain uses TRBV4-3 with TRBJ2-5; no reliable D call. The CDR3 sequence is 12 residues long. With 2 bases removed from V and 5 bases from J, the gap between germline ends came to 6 bases. Germline V CDR1 and CDR2: LGHNA, YSLEER. The CDR3 DNA sequence: TGCGCCAGCAGCCAAAATAGGGAGACCCAGTACTTC. The encoded protein is CASSQNRETQYF.

The genes are TRBV6-5 and TRBJ1-2, with D hard to call. The germline V gene has CDR1 MNHEY and CDR2 SVGAGI. The CDR3 runs 13 residues. V was clipped by 2 bases and J by 5 bases, with 9 bases between them. CDR3: CASSYDDGYGYTF. Written as DNA, the CDR3 is TGTGCCAGCAGTTACGACGACGGGTATGGCTACACCTTC.

This chain uses TRBV7-9 with TRBJ2-7, with D perhaps TRBD2 (5 bases). From germline, CDR1 is SEHNR and CDR2 FQNEAQ (reference sequence). Deletions cut 2 bases from V and 3 bases from J, with 11 bases between. The CDR3 covers 14 residues. CDR3: CASSLYGRDYEQYF. CDR3 nucleotides: TGTGCCAGCAGCTTATACGGACGGGACTACGAGCAGTACTTC.

V usage is TRBV28 and J usage is TRBJ1-2; no definite D call. In germline, CDR1 is MDHEN, CDR2 SYDVKM. The CDR3 contains 12 residues. V dropped 10 bases and J dropped 4 bases, with 13 bases sitting between them. The chain's CDR3 is CATLLSAYGYTF. The CDR3 DNA sequence: TGTGCCACGCTTCTCAGCGCCTATGGCTACACCTTC.

The V call is TRBV27, the J call TRBJ2-1, with TRBD2 matching 8 bases. This CDR3 contains 15 residues. The V gene end was trimmed by 3 bases and the J gene end by 4 bases; junction bases not matched to a gene: 5. The germline V gene encodes CDR1 MNHEY and CDR2 SMNVEV (reference sequence). CDR3 protein: CASSFSGESYNEQFF. The CDR3 DNA reads TGTGCCAGCAGTTTTAGCGGGGAATCTTACAATGAGCAGTTCTTC.

The V call is TRBV5-1, the J call TRBJ2-1, with D possibly being TRBD1 or TRBD2 (6 bases each). Germline values: CDR1 SGHRS, CDR2 YFSETQ. This CDR3 is built from 13 residues. Between the trimmed V and J ends, which lost 2 bases and 10 bases, there was a span of 13 bases. CDR3 DNA: TGCGCCAGCAGCTTCATTAGGGGGGACGAGCAGTTCTTC. It yields the protein CASSFIRGDEQFF.